Here is one T cell receptor beta chain with its context. The CDR3 consists of 16 residues. Germline CDR1 and CDR2: MNHEY and SMNVEV (reference sequence). The trim removed 4 bases at V and 5 bases at J, leaving 10 bases unmatched. The record originates from a study of blood T cell repertoires in COVID-19. In the authors' workflow: Amplified reference gene primers provided the basis for estimating nucleated cell counts. Sequenced by immunoSEQ multiplex PCR; TCRdb stores in-frame clones only, minus some. The DNA gave D and trimming, while V, J and clone size come from that table. The sample carries roughly 390,000 clones, more than 70% recorded once.

The receptor was derived from a woman aged 25 to 39 with COVID-19, enrolled during active disease. This chain uses TRBV27 with TRBJ2-1; 8 nucleotides line up with TRBD2. The material sequenced was peripheral blood. The CDR3 DNA is TGTGCCAGCAGTTCAATCCGGACTAGCAGCGACAATGAGCAGTTCTTC. It translates to CASSSIRTSSDNEQFF.